These 32 T cell receptor beta chains were sequenced from one sample in a study of blood T cell repertoires in COVID-19. TCRdb's copy holds only in-frame clones and misses some; the assay was immunoSEQ multiplex PCR. This table has about 250,000 clones, approximately 83% appearing once. What was sequenced was PBMCs or T cells enriched from blood (not recorded which). The receptors were gathered from a woman aged 40 to 55 who had been exposed to COVID-19.

This clone has just a few counts. The chain uses TRBV2 and TRBJ1-4, with unresolved D. The CDR3 is made up of 16 amino acids. Germline V gene sequence: CDR1 SNHLY, CDR2 FYNNEI. V was trimmed by 2 bases and J by 0 bases, leaving 10 bases between them. The CDR3: CASSENSFATNEKLFF. CDR3 nucleotide sequence: TGTGCCAGCAGTGAAAACAGCTTCGCAACTAATGAAAAACTGTTTTTT.

CDR3 in amino acids: CASSTGTDQPQHF. DNA for the CDR3: TGTGCCAGCAGTACGGGGACAGATCAGCCCCAGCATTTT. V gene TRBV6-5 combines with J gene TRBJ1-5, with TRBD1 matching 7 bases. This CDR3 is built from 13 residues. CDR1 is MNHEY and CDR2 is SVGAGI in the germline V gene. Trimming at V came to 5 bases and at J to 5 bases, leaving 3 bases not matched to a gene.

The rearrangement joins TRBV5-1 to TRBJ2-5; 8 bases map to TRBD2. The length of the CDR3 is 15 residues. The germline V gene has CDR1 SGHRS and CDR2 YFSETQ. The V and J ends lost 2 bases and 5 bases, in that order; junction bases with no gene match: 8. CDR3: CASSFSGGREETQYF. CDR3 nucleotides: TGCGCCAGCAGCTTCAGCGGGGGACGGGAGGAGACCCAGTACTTC.

This rearrangement joins TRBV6-2 or TRBV6-3 to TRBJ1-3; the D gene is possibly TRBD1 (5 bases). CDR3 length: 17 residues. Deletions cut 0 bases from V and 4 bases from J, with 16 bases between. Per the germline V gene, CDR1 is MNHEY and CDR2 is SVGEGT. This CDR3 reads CASSYSEGRVVGNTIYF. In nucleotides, the CDR3 is TGTGCCAGCAGTTACTCGGAAGGCAGGGTGGTCGGAAACACCATATATTTT.

The chain links TRBV4-2 to TRBJ2-1, with D maybe TRBD1 (6 bases). The CDR3 contains 15 residues. Trimming pared 1 base from V and 7 bases from J, leaving 14 bases between. Germline V gives CDR1 LGHNA, CDR2 YNFKEQ. The CDR3 sequence: CASSQGTGRTNEQFF. The CDR3, as DNA: TGTGCCAGCAGCCAAGGTACAGGGCGGACGAATGAGCAGTTCTTC.

V gene TRBV2 combines with J gene TRBJ1-5; 9 bases align to TRBD1. The germline V gene encodes CDR1 SNHLY and CDR2 FYNNEI. This CDR3 contains 16 residues. V was pared by 5 bases and J by 6 bases, with 11 bases of the junction left unmatched. CDR3 sequence (DNA): TGTGCCAGCAGTCTTGGAAACAGGGGGCGCGCTCAGCCCCAGCATTTT. It yields the protein CASSLGNRGRAQPQHF.

The chain employs TRBV28 and TRBJ2-1; TRBD2 matches 8 bases. V lost 4 bases to trimming and J lost 9 bases; unmatched junction nucleotides: 14. The CDR3 loop spans 16 amino acids. Germline CDR1 MDHEN, CDR2 SYDVKM. The CDR3 here is CASSSRIAGTPGEQFF. Here the CDR3 DNA reads TGTGCCAGCAGTTCCCGGATAGCGGGGACTCCTGGTGAGCAGTTCTTC.

The chain uses TRBV18 and TRBJ1-1; tentatively, D is TRBD1 (5 bases). Trimming shortened V by 3 bases and J by 4 bases, and 9 bases separated the two germline ends. The CDR3 has 13 residues. Germline loops: CDR1 KGHSH, CDR2 LQKENI. This chain's CDR3 is CASSPGLGTEAFF. CDR3 in DNA: TGTGCCAGCTCACCGGGGCTGGGCACTGAAGCTTTCTTT.

This chain uses TRBV24-1 with TRBJ1-4, with a possible D match to TRBD1 (5 bases). Per germline, CDR1 KGHDR and CDR2 SFDVKD. This CDR3 spans 13 amino acids. Trimming removed 5 bases at V and 10 bases at J, with 13 bases between. The CDR3 DNA is TGTGCCACCAGTGGGGGCCCGGATGGAAAACTGTTTTTT. Residues: CATSGGPDGKLFF.

V gene TRBV28 combines with J gene TRBJ2-7, with 9 nucleotides matching TRBD1. V gave up 3 bases and J gave up 6 bases; unmatched junction bases: 18. The germline V gene has CDR1 MDHEN and CDR2 SYDVKM. The CDR3 contains 18 residues. In DNA form, the CDR3 reads TGTGCCAGCAGTTTTGGTTTTACGGGACAGGGTCGTTCAGGCGAGCAGTACTTC. It specifies CASSFGFTGQGRSGEQYF.

This chain joins TRBV4-1 and TRBJ1-5, with D unresolved. The germline V and J ends were trimmed by 4 bases and 2 bases, with 9 bases remaining between them. Germline CDR1 is MGHRA and CDR2 is YSYEKL. The CDR3 sequence is 14 residues long. CDR3 DNA: TGCGCCAGCAGCCCCTCCGAGGGCAATCAGCCCCAGCATTTT. It specifies CASSPSEGNQPQHF.

The chain has TRBV7-9 and TRBJ1-2; 7 positions match TRBD1. V was clipped by 1 base and J by 5 bases; unmatched bases: 4. Germline V gene lookup returns CDR1 SEHNR and CDR2 FQNEAQ (reference sequence). The CDR3 runs 14 residues. CDR3 sequence (DNA): TGTGCCAGCAGCTTAGAGCACAGGGGATATGGCTACACCTTC. Its protein product is CASSLEHRGYGYTF. The whole variable domain, filled in from reference TRBV7-9 and TRBJ1-2, reads DTGVSQNPRHKITKRGQNVTFRCDPISEHNRLYWYRQTLGQGPEFLTYFQNEAQLEKSRLLSDRFSAERPKGSFSTLEIQRTEQGDSAMYLCASSLEHRGYGYTFGSGTRLTVV.

This clone appeared once. The chain combines TRBV30 with TRBJ1-1, with D unclear. Germline V gene sequence: CDR1 GTSNPN, CDR2 SVGIG (reference sequence). The V gene lost 2 bases and the J gene lost 1 base, with 5 bases spanning the gap. The length of the CDR3 is 12 residues. The CDR3 sequence: CAWSNTNTEAFF. CDR3 nucleotides: TGTGCCTGGAGTAACACGAACACTGAAGCTTTCTTT.

This rearrangement joins TRBV12-3 or TRBV12-4 to TRBJ1-2, with unresolved D. The V end lost 1 base, the J end lost 4 bases, and 7 bases lay between the germline ends. This CDR3 has 13 amino acids. CDR3 sequence reads: CASSLEGSYGYTF. CDR3 DNA: TGTGCCAGCAGTTTAGAAGGGAGCTATGGCTACACCTTC.

This clone occurred once. The rearrangement uses TRBV7-2 and TRBJ1-5; tentative D call: TRBD1 (5 bases). The CDR3 runs 15 residues. The V end lost 0 bases, the J end lost 4 bases, and 10 bases lay between the germline ends. Germline V gene lookup returns CDR1 SGHTA and CDR2 FQGNSA. As DNA, the CDR3 is TGTGCCAGCAGCTTAGCAGTAGGGACTAATCAGCCCCAGCATTTT. Protein: CASSLAVGTNQPQHF.

This clone was detected only a few times. The V gene is TRBV5-1, the J gene TRBJ2-3, with D tentatively TRBD1 (5 bases). Germline V lookup: CDR1 SGHRS, CDR2 YFSETQ. The CDR3 covers 16 residues. Trimming took off 4 bases at V and 3 bases at J, with 18 bases between the two ends. The chain's CDR3 is CASSQGAIVGTDTQYF. The DNA of the CDR3 is TGCGCCAGCAGCCAAGGGGCCATAGTGGGAACAGATACGCAGTATTTT. The whole variable domain, remainder taken from reference TRBV5-1 and TRBJ2-3, is KAGVTQTPRYLIKTRGQQVTLSCSPISGHRSVSWYQQTPGQGLQFLFEYFSETQRNKGNFPGRFSGRQFSNSRSEMNVSTLELGDSALYLCASSQGAIVGTDTQYFGPGTRLTVL.

V is TRBV5-6 and J is TRBJ2-2; D gene uncertain. CDR1 and CDR2 (germline): SGHDT, YYEEEE. This CDR3 is built from 17 residues. V was trimmed by 2 bases and J by 4 bases, leaving 18 bases between them. CDR3 protein: CASSFVVDERATGELFF. The CDR3, as DNA: TGTGCCAGCAGCTTCGTCGTAGATGAGAGAGCCACCGGGGAGCTGTTTTTT.

CDR3 sequence reads: CASSSRGGVAEAFF. The CDR3 bases are TGTGCCAGCAGCTCCCGGGGGGGGGTTGCTGAAGCTTTCTTT. The chain is built from TRBV5-8 and TRBJ1-1; D may be TRBD1 (5 bases). The CDR3 spans 14 residues. V was cut by 3 bases and J by 6 bases, with 15 bases left in between. Germline loops: CDR1 SGHTS, CDR2 YDEGEE.

V and J are TRBV6-5 and TRBJ1-1, with unresolved D. Germline V gene data show CDR1 as MNHEY and CDR2 as SVGAGI. Trimming removed 4 bases at V and 6 bases at J, with 6 bases between. This CDR3 comprises 11 residues. The CDR3 region is CASSSAAEAFF. The CDR3 DNA is TGTGCCAGCAGTTCTGCGGCTGAAGCTTTCTTT.

The chain has TRBV27 and TRBJ2-2; 10 positions agree with TRBD2. V gave up 3 bases and J gave up 6 bases; unmatched junction bases: 4. Germline CDR1 is MNHEY and CDR2 is SMNVEV (reference sequence). This CDR3 contains 15 residues. CDR3: CASSFSGLASGELFF. For the CDR3, the DNA is TGTGCCAGCAGTTTTTCGGGACTAGCGTCCGGGGAGCTGTTTTTT.

This clone occurred once. The chain combines TRBV15 with TRBJ2-3; 7 bases align to TRBD2. Germline V lookup: CDR1 LNHNV, CDR2 YYDKDF (reference sequence). The CDR3 totals 14 residues. The V and J ends lost 5 bases and 3 bases, in that order; junction bases with no gene match: 5. The chain's CDR3 is CATSSFGGTDTQYF. The CDR3 DNA reads as TGTGCCACCAGCTCCTTCGGGGGGACAGATACGCAGTATTTT.

The chain has TRBV28 and TRBJ1-1, with D maybe TRBD1 (5 bases). Germline-derived CDR1 and CDR2 are MDHEN and SYDVKM. The V gene lost 10 bases and the J gene lost 3 bases, with 12 bases spanning the gap. This CDR3 has 12 amino acids. The CDR3 DNA reads TGTGCCACTAGGGGAGGGGACACTGAAGCTTTCTTT. This codes for CATRGGDTEAFF. The whole variable domain, remainder taken from reference TRBV28 and TRBJ1-1, is DVKVTQSSRYLVKRTGEKVFLECVQDMDHENMFWYRQDPGLGLRLIYFSYDVKMKEKGDIPEGYSVSREKKERFSLILESASTNQTSMYLCATRGGDTEAFFGQGTRLTVV.

This clone was seen once. J is TRBJ1-1 and V is TRBV28; D is uncertain. The CDR3 is made up of 14 amino acids. Germline V CDR1 and CDR2: MDHEN, SYDVKM. The germline V and J ends were trimmed by 5 bases and 1 base, with 11 bases remaining between them. CDR3 nucleotide sequence: TGTGCCAGCAGTACTGCCGGGGAGAACACTGAAGCTTTCTTT. Encoded protein: CASSTAGENTEAFF. Supplemented by reference TRBV28 and TRBJ1-1, the full variable domain reads DVKVTQSSRYLVKRTGEKVFLECVQDMDHENMFWYRQDPGLGLRLIYFSYDVKMKEKGDIPEGYSVSREKKERFSLILESASTNQTSMYLCASSTAGENTEAFFGQGTRLTVV.

V and J are TRBV5-1 and TRBJ1-1, with D perhaps TRBD1 (5 bases). The CDR3 has 12 residues. Germline V CDR1 and CDR2: SGHRS, YFSETQ. Trimming removed 3 bases at V and 8 bases at J, with 11 bases between. The CDR3 nucleotides read TGCGCCAGCAGCTGGCAGGGTAGCGAAGCTTTCTTT. Amino acid sequence: CASSWQGSEAFF.

This clone has more than one count but fewer than ten. The rearrangement uses TRBV6-1 and TRBJ1-5, with D tentatively TRBD1 (6 bases). The germline gives CDR1 MNHNS, CDR2 SASEGT. V lost 3 bases and J lost 3, with 12 bases in between. The CDR3 is 15 residues long. The CDR3 coding sequence is TGTGCCAGCAGTGAGGGGGACACACCCAATCAGCCCCAGCATTTT. Encoded protein: CASSEGDTPNQPQHF.

V gene TRBV10-3 combines with J gene TRBJ2-2; 8 nucleotides line up with TRBD1. The CDR3 totals 17 residues. J lost 2 bases, V lost 3 bases, and 8 bases had no gene match. Germline lookup yields CDR1 ENHRY and CDR2 SYGVKD. CDR3 sequence (DNA): TGTGCCATCAGTGATTCAGGGACAGGAGAAAACACCGGGGAGCTGTTTTTT. This sequence encodes CAISDSGTGENTGELFF.

The chain recombines TRBV6-5 with TRBJ2-6, with D possibly being TRBD1 (6 bases). Per the germline V gene, CDR1 is MNHEY and CDR2 is SVGAGI. CDR3 size: 15 residues. Trimming took 6 bases from V and 0 from J, leaving 9 bases between them. The CDR3 loop is CASRAGASGANVLTF. The CDR3 region has the DNA TGTGCCAGCAGGGCAGGGGCCTCTGGGGCCAACGTCCTGACTTTC.

This clone was picked up a small number of times. This chain uses TRBV19 with TRBJ1-1, with 10 nucleotides matching TRBD1. J lost 1 base, V lost 6 bases, and 5 bases had no gene match. In germline, CDR1 is LNHDA, CDR2 SQIVND (reference sequence). The CDR3 spans 15 residues. CDR3 sequence (DNA): TGTGCCAGTAGAGACAGGGGGCATGGGAACACTGAAGCTTTCTTT. The encoded protein is CASRDRGHGNTEAFF.

The chain couples TRBV6-5 to TRBJ1-6, with D uncertain. Trimming stripped 6 bases from V and 12 bases from J, with 12 bases between. The germline gives CDR1 MNHEY, CDR2 SVGAGI. This CDR3 has 12 residues. The CDR3 region has the DNA TGTGCCAGCAGCGATCCCTCACAACCCCTCCACTTT. Its translation is CASSDPSQPLHF.

The gene calls are TRBV7-2 and TRBJ2-7; 7 bases are shared with TRBD2. V was clipped by 2 bases and J by 0 bases; unmatched bases: 4. This CDR3 comprises 15 residues. From germline, CDR1 is SGHTA and CDR2 FQGNSA. CDR3 sequence (DNA): TGTGCCAGCAGCTTATCGGCGGGGGACTCCTACGAGCAGTACTTC. This codes for CASSLSAGDSYEQYF.

The chain joins TRBV3-1 (or the pseudogene TRBV3-2) to TRBJ2-2; 9 bases are shared with TRBD2. J lost 4 bases, V lost 8 bases, and 8 bases had no gene match. Per the germline V gene, CDR1 is LGHDT and CDR2 is YNNKEL (reference sequence). The CDR3 length is 15 residues. The CDR3 reads CASQAGGGITGELFF. DNA of the CDR3: TGTGCCAGCCAGGCGGGAGGGGGGATCACCGGGGAGCTGTTTTTT.

The rearrangement joins TRBV18 to TRBJ2-7, with 11 positions matching TRBD2. This CDR3 is 14 amino acids long. The junction had 5 bases not matched to a gene; V was cut back by 4 bases and J by 6 bases. Germline V gene lookup returns CDR1 KGHSH and CDR2 LQKENI. The CDR3 loop reads CASSLAGGVLEQYF. The CDR3 DNA reads TGTGCCAGCTCACTAGCGGGGGGGGTGCTCGAGCAGTACTTC.